This TCR beta chain was captured in a study of blood T cell repertoires in COVID-19. Study-wide background: COVID-19 samples from acute and convalescent phases originated in the United States, Italy and Spain.

The V and J ends lost 2 bases and 6 bases respectively, with 16 bases between them. This CDR3 is 16 amino acids long. Germline CDR1 and CDR2: KGHSH and LQKENI. Authors' analysis steps: Estimation of nucleated cell counts relied on the amplification of reference gene primers. Some clones are missing from TCRdb's copy, which holds only in-frame ones; the method was immunoSEQ multiplex PCR. V and J calls and clone size are as listed in that table; D and trimming were resolved from the DNA. The repertoire has some 74,000 clones, 65% to 85% of them found once; the top ten carry approximately 5.1%. The sample comprised peripheral blood. This receptor was identified in a woman of 80 years or more with active or convalescent COVID-19. The V gene is TRBV18, the J gene TRBJ2-2; D perhaps matches TRBD2 (5 bases). DNA of the CDR3: TGTGCCAGCTCACCAAGCCCTAGCTTCGGGTCCGGGGAGCTGTTTTTT. It is translated as CASSPSPSFGSGELFF.